A few counts support the clone carrying this T cell receptor (beta chain). This sample stems from a study of blood T cell dynamics during melanoma immunotherapy. Turning to the study itself: Metastatic melanoma patients received first-line pembrolizumab or nivolumab plus ipilimumab.

Regarding time point: week 3, after first cycle of checkpoint inhibitor. One draw preceded checkpoint blockade; another followed its first cycle at week 3. Disease control meant complete response, partial response or stable disease at 12 weeks. Patients had no prior systemic cancer treatment, immunosuppressants or other active cancers. This table comes from immunoSEQ multiplex PCR, and its TCRdb copy is limited to in-frame clones, with some not included. There are 10,000 to 15,000 clones in the sample; around nine tenths occur only once, and less than 5% lies in the top ten. This CDR3 is 14 amino acids long. CDR1 is MNHEY and CDR2 is SVGAGI in the germline V gene. V was cut by 0 bases and J by 7 bases, with 9 bases left in between.

This chain connects TRBV6-5 to TRBJ1-4, with D hard to call. This sample comprised blood, obtained from a patient treated with checkpoint blockade. This TCR was recovered from a human donor with melanoma. CDR3 amino acids: CASSYSSRPEKLFF. The CDR3 DNA reads TGTGCCAGCAGTTACTCGAGTCGACCTGAAAAACTGTTTTTT.